The 29 T cell receptor beta chains presented below share a single source sample, sequenced in a study of CD8+ T cells in alopecia areata. CD4, CD8alpha, NKG2D, NKG2ACE and other markers guided sorting of pooled cutaneous lymph node cells. Extraction of RNA preceded its reverse transcription into cDNA, which served as the sequencing template. The assay was immunoSEQ multiplex PCR, and TCRdb's table has in-frame clones only and misses some. Sampling found more than 250,000 clones, none seen once. Sample: CD4+ T cells sorted from a lymph node. The receptor source for this set is a C3H/HeJ mouse with alopecia areata. The strain's MHC type: H2-k.

For this clone: Gene names and germline match the mouse. Read data end 4 residues before the CDR3 end; the end is taken from the germline J gene. The chain couples TRBV13-3 to TRBJ2-5, with 7 bases that match TRBD2. This CDR3 contains 14 residues. V shed 3 bases and J 2 bases; nucleotides not matched to a gene: 3. The germline V gene has CDR1 NNHDY and CDR2 SYVADS. CDR3 DNA, as far as it was read: TGTGCCAGCAGTGCCTGGGGGTCCCAAGAC. It translates to CASSAWGSQD. In full, the CDR3 reads CASSAWGSQDTQYF.

A few counts support this clone. The germline and genes are mouse ones. The CDR3 goes on 4 residues after the read ends, and that part is filled in from the germline J gene. The identical CDR3 is also encoded by other nucleotide sequences in the sample. The gene calls are TRBV1 and TRBJ1-2, with a weak D call TRBD1 (5 bases). The CDR3 runs 15 residues. Germline loops: CDR1 NSQYPW, CDR2 LRSPGD (reference sequence). V was clipped by 2 bases and J by 0 bases, with 10 bases between them. CDR3 protein: CTCSARGGANSDYTF. The CDR3 DNA, read in part, is TGCACCTGCAGTGCAAGGGGAGGGGCAAACTCC.

The sample holds a few counts of this clone. Gene names denote mouse genes. The read halts 4 residues ahead of the CDR3 end, with the missing end drawn from the germline J gene. The chain recombines TRBV4 with TRBJ1-1; D perhaps matches TRBD1 (6 bases). The CDR3 has 14 amino acids. V was clipped by 3 bases and J by 0 bases, with 8 bases between them. The germline V gene encodes CDR1 LGHDT and CDR2 YNNKQL (reference sequence). The CDR3 reads CASSYGTTNTEVFF. The DNA read from the CDR3 is TGTGCCAGCAGCTATGGGACAACAAACACA.

A few counts support this clone. Germline and genes: mouse. With the read ending 3 residues before the CDR3 end, the germline J gene is used to fill in that end. Within the sample, other DNA sequences also encode this same CDR3. V and J are TRBV5 and TRBJ1-6; 7 bases line up with TRBD1. TRBJ1-6 qualifies as an ORF whose function is uncertain. This CDR3 has 15 amino acids. The ends lost 3 bases at V and 4 bases at J; junction bases unmatched: 3. The germline gives CDR1 LGHNA, CDR2 YNLKQL (reference sequence). CDR3 region: CASSQGDSYNSPLYF. The part of the CDR3 DNA that was read is TGTGCCAGCAGCCAGGGGGACAGTTATAATTCGCCC.

This clone was counted a few times. The genes and germline here are from mouse. Coverage ceases 4 residues before the CDR3 finishes, and the germline J gene fills in the end. Other DNA sequences in the sample encode the same CDR3. This sequence joins TRBV1 and TRBJ2-2; D is perhaps TRBD1 (5 bases). V was shortened by 1 base and J by 0 bases, with 9 bases between the two germline ends. CDR3 length equals 16 residues. In germline, CDR1 is NSQYPW, CDR2 LRSPGD (reference sequence). Here the CDR3 reads CTCSAGQGSNTGQLYF. CDR3 DNA, as far as it was read: TGCACCTGCAGTGCAGGTCAGGGTTCAAACACCGGG.

Details on this clone: Gene names refer to mouse genes. The sequenced part of the CDR3 DNA is TGCACCTGCAGTGCAGAACAGGGGGCTGAGCAAAAC. Protein product: CTCSAEQGAEQN. The full CDR3 is CTCSAEQGAEQNTLYF. The J gene is TRBJ2-4, the V gene TRBV1, with 9 bases that match TRBD1. The sequenced fragment ends 4 residues before the CDR3 boundary, so the rest is inferred from the germline J gene. The CDR3 is 16 amino acids. The germline CDR1 and CDR2 sequences are NSQYPW and LRSPGD (reference sequence). V trimming: 0 bases; J trimming: 3 bases; junction bases outside the gene matches: 4. Using reference TRBV1 and TRBJ2-4 for the parts outside the CDR3, the full variable domain is VTLLEQNPRWRLVPRGQAVNLRCILKNSQYPWMSWYQQDLQKQLQWLFTLRSPGDKEVKSLPGADYLATRVTDTELRLQVANMSQGRTLYCTCSAEQGAEQNTLYFGAGTRLSVL.

This clone was detected a few times. The listed genes are named as in mouse. The CDR3 extends 4 residues past the end of the read, so its final part is completed from the germline J gene. Other DNA sequences in this sample translate to the same CDR3. The genes are TRBV2 and TRBJ2-1; TRBD2 might be the D (6 bases). Germline V lookup: CDR1 LGHNA, CDR2 YSYQKL. This CDR3 comprises 15 residues. Trimming removed 0 bases from V and 1 base from J, with 7 bases in between. CDR3 residues: CASSQELGNYAEQFF. The covered CDR3 bases are TGTGCCAGCAGCCAAGAACTGGGAAACTATGCT.

Remarks on this clone: The genes are named according to mouse. The missing CDR3 end, 4 residues past where the read stops, is filled in from the germline J gene. The chain uses TRBV13-2 and TRBJ2-1; D might be TRBD1 (5 bases). The CDR3 is 14 residues long. V was pared by 5 bases and J by 1 base, with 10 bases between. Germline assignment: CDR1 NNHNN and CDR2 SYGAGS (reference sequence). CDR3 region: CASGKDTNYAEQFF. The part of the CDR3 DNA that was read is TGTGCCAGCGGGAAGGACACCAACTATGCT.

This clone came up a few times. Gene names are mouse gene names. The sequenced fragment ends 4 residues before the CDR3 boundary, so the rest is inferred from the germline J gene. Other DNA sequences in this specimen translate into the identical CDR3. The V and J genes are TRBV13-1 and TRBJ2-1, with 8 bases that match TRBD2. With V trimmed by 1 base and J by 1 base, 1 base remained unmatched. Germline loops: CDR1 NSHNY, CDR2 SYGAGN. The CDR3 covers 15 residues. The CDR3 reads CASSDWGGNYAEQFF. Partial CDR3 DNA: TGTGCCAGCAGTGATTGGGGGGGGAACTATGCT.

With regard to this clone: All gene names here are mouse names. This chain's CDR3 is CTCSADEGAQDTQYF. The CDR3 bases that were read are TGCACCTGCAGTGCAGATGAGGGGGCTCAAGAC. The chain combines TRBV1 with TRBJ2-5; D possibly corresponds to TRBD1 (7 bases). The read terminates 4 residues before the CDR3 end, so the remaining end is supplied by the germline J gene. This CDR3 is 15 amino acids long. The germline gives CDR1 NSQYPW, CDR2 LRSPGD (reference sequence). Deletions cut 0 bases from V and 3 bases from J, with 10 bases between. The whole variable domain, filled in from reference TRBV1 and TRBJ2-5, reads VTLLEQNPRWRLVPRGQAVNLRCILKNSQYPWMSWYQQDLQKQLQWLFTLRSPGDKEVKSLPGADYLATRVTDTELRLQVANMSQGRTLYCTCSADEGAQDTQYFGPGTRLLVL.

The sample holds a few counts of this clone. Gene names and germline refer to mouse. The missing CDR3 end, 3 residues past where the read stops, is filled in from the germline J gene. This chain links TRBV13-3 with TRBJ1-6; D gene uncertain. TRBJ1-6 is an ORF; its function is uncertain. Germline assignment: CDR1 NNHDY and CDR2 SYVADS. V lost 3 bases, J lost 0 bases, and 7 bases lay in between. The CDR3 has 15 residues. CDR3 DNA (partial): TGTGCCAGCAGTGTTACATTTTCCTATAATTCGCCC. Residues: CASSVTFSYNSP. The entire CDR3 protein reads CASSVTFSYNSPLYF.

For this clone: Each gene name is a mouse one. Coverage ceases 4 residues before the CDR3 finishes, and the germline J gene fills in the end. This chain joins TRBV19 and TRBJ2-1; 8 bases match TRBD1. CDR3 length equals 13 residues. J lost 5 bases, V lost 5 bases, and 3 bases had no gene match. Germline values: CDR1 FNHDT, CDR2 SITEND (reference sequence). CDR3 residues: CASRMTGDAEQFF. The sequenced part of the CDR3 DNA is TGTGCCAGCAGGATGACAGGGGATGCT.

This clone was found a few times. Gene names and germline match the mouse. The CDR3 end lies 4 residues beyond the end of the read and is filled in from the germline J gene. J is TRBJ2-1 and V is TRBV13-1, with a possible D match to TRBD2 (6 bases). V lost 5 bases to trimming and J lost 0 bases, with 9 bases between them. Germline values: CDR1 NSHNY, CDR2 SYGAGN. CDR3 length: 14 amino acids. The CDR3 reads CASRSWGNYAEQFF. The sequenced CDR3 bases are TGTGCCAGCAGGAGCTGGGGTAACTATGCT.

This clone was counted a few times. Germline and genes: mouse. The read gets to within 4 residues of the CDR3 end, and the germline J gene fills in the rest. The sample contains more than one DNA sequence encoding this CDR3. The V gene is TRBV13-3, the J gene TRBJ1-2, with 10 positions matching TRBD1. CDR1 is NNHDY, CDR2 SYVADS, per germline. The CDR3 runs 13 residues. Incomplete CDR3 DNA: TGTGCCAGCAGGAGACAGGGGGCGACC. Protein product: CASRRQGAT. The full CDR3 sequence reads CASRRQGATDYTF.

The table lists this clone with a few counts. Gene names and germline refer to mouse. Read data end 4 residues before the CDR3 end; the end is taken from the germline J gene. The chain carries TRBV13-1 and TRBJ2-3; 8 nucleotides line up with TRBD2. V gave up 5 bases and J gave up 2 bases; unmatched junction bases: 10. This CDR3 comprises 16 residues. CDR1 and CDR2 from the germline V gene are NSHNY and SYGAGN. The DNA read from the CDR3 is TGTGCCAGCAGATGGGCTGGGGGGAAGGTTGCAGAA. Its translation is CASRWAGGKVAE. The whole CDR3 protein is CASRWAGGKVAETLYF.

On this clone: Gene names and germline match the mouse. Other DNA sequences of this sample code for an identical CDR3. The CDR3 is CASSPGTGGTGQLYF. The covered CDR3 bases are TGTGCCAGCAGCCCGGGGACAGGGGGCACCGGG. The J gene is TRBJ2-2, the V gene TRBV5, with 11 bases identical to TRBD1. The read gets to within 4 residues of the CDR3 end, and the germline J gene fills in the rest. V was pared by 4 bases and J by 4 bases, with 2 bases of the junction left unmatched. The germline V gene has CDR1 LGHNA and CDR2 YNLKQL (reference sequence). The CDR3 is 15 amino acids.

This clone was seen at least ten times. Gene names are mouse gene names. Coverage ceases 4 residues before the CDR3 finishes, and the germline J gene fills in the end. This sample also contains other DNA sequences that code for the same CDR3. The chain is built from TRBV13-1 and TRBJ1-2; unclear D gene. Germline values: CDR1 NSHNY, CDR2 SYGAGN. CDR3 length: 13 amino acids. V lost 0 bases and J lost 2, with 5 bases in between. The covered CDR3 bases are TGTGCCAGCAGTGATGTAGGGAACTCC. Its translation: CASSDVGNS. The whole CDR3 sequence reads CASSDVGNSDYTF.

This clone was seen only a few times. Germline and genes: mouse. The read finishes 4 residues shy of the CDR3 end, and the germline J gene is used to complete it. V usage is TRBV13-1 and J usage is TRBJ2-5; D uncertain. Germline CDR1 NSHNY, CDR2 SYGAGN. The CDR3 runs to 12 residues. The sequenced CDR3 bases are TGTGCCAGCAGTGATAATGGTGAC. It translates to CASSDNGD. From start to end, the CDR3 is CASSDNGDTQYF.

This clone was counted many times. Mouse germline and gene names are used. The CDR3 end lies 4 residues beyond the end of the read and is filled in from the germline J gene. The rearrangement uses TRBV19 and TRBJ2-3, with TRBD2 identical over 11 bases. Trimming removed 5 bases from V and 1 base from J; junction bases left unmatched: 6. Germline loops: CDR1 FNHDT, CDR2 SITEND (reference sequence). The CDR3 runs 16 residues. Partial CDR3 DNA: TGTGCCAGCAGATCTCAGGGACTGGGGGGTGCAGAA. It is translated as CASRSQGLGGAE. The whole CDR3 region reads CASRSQGLGGAETLYF.

This clone was found a few times. Genes here carry mouse names. The CDR3 end falls 4 residues outside the read, so it is completed with the germline J gene. This chain connects TRBV5 to TRBJ2-7, with 11 bases matching TRBD2. The CDR3 is 15 amino acids. V lost 2 bases to trimming and J lost 3 bases; unmatched junction nucleotides: 3. Germline V CDR1 and CDR2: LGHNA, YNLKQL (reference sequence). The sequenced CDR3 bases are TGTGCCAGCAGCCAACAACTGGGGGGGCGCTAT. This translates into CASSQQLGGRY. The full CDR3 protein is CASSQQLGGRYEQYF.

In this sample, this clone turned up a few times. Germline and genes: mouse. The read comes to an end 4 residues before the CDR3 does, leaving the germline J gene to fill in the end. Other DNA sequences in the same sample also yield this CDR3. The chain combines TRBV13-3 with TRBJ1-2; 7 nucleotides line up with TRBD1. The CDR3 contains 13 residues. After removal of 4 bases from V and 2 bases from J, the junction contained 2 bases not matched to a gene. The germline CDR1 and CDR2 sequences are NNHDY and SYVADS. The DNA read from the CDR3 is TGTGCCAGCAGTCTGGGACAGAACTCC. This sequence encodes CASSLGQNS. Given in full, the CDR3 is CASSLGQNSDYTF.

This clone was counted between two and nine times. Here the gene names and germline are mouse. The observed sequence ends 4 residues before the CDR3 terminus, with the missing tail filled in from the germline J gene. This sequence joins TRBV13-3 and TRBJ2-7, with 7 positions matching TRBD2. There are 13 residues in the CDR3. Germline values: CDR1 NNHDY, CDR2 SYVADS. CDR3 sequence reads: CASSDPGGDEQYF. The covered CDR3 bases are TGTGCCAGCAGTGATCCGGGGGGGGAT.

As for this clone: The gene names given are mouse names. The read ends 4 residues before the CDR3 terminus; that terminus is restored from the germline J gene. This chain connects TRBV1 to TRBJ2-5, with TRBD1 matching over 10 bases. V was pared by 1 base and J by 1 base, with 5 bases of the junction left unmatched. Germline assignment: CDR1 NSQYPW and CDR2 LRSPGD (reference sequence). This CDR3 has 17 amino acids. CDR3 protein: CTCSAGGTGEDQDTQYF. The CDR3 bases that were read are TGCACCTGCAGTGCAGGAGGGACAGGGGAGGACCAAGAC.

A note on this clone: The gene symbols are mouse symbols. The read terminates 4 residues ahead of where the CDR3 ends, so the germline J gene completes it. V usage is TRBV5 and J usage is TRBJ2-3; D gene uncertain. Trimming took off 2 bases at V and 0 bases at J, with 6 bases between the two ends. CDR3 length: 14 amino acids. Germline V gene data show CDR1 as LGHNA and CDR2 as YNLKQL (reference sequence). The sequenced part of the CDR3 DNA is TGTGCCAGCAGCCAACACAGTAGTGCAGAA. It specifies CASSQHSSAE. The entire CDR3 protein reads CASSQHSSAETLYF.

This clone came up a few times. Mouse gene names and germline throughout. The read terminates 4 residues before the CDR3 end, so the remaining end is supplied by the germline J gene. The chain employs TRBV13-1 and TRBJ2-7; 8 bases fit TRBD1. Germline lookup yields CDR1 NSHNY and CDR2 SYGAGN. The length of the CDR3 is 13 residues. Trimming removed 4 bases from V and 3 bases from J; junction bases left unmatched: 3. Partial CDR3 DNA: TGTGCCAGCAGTCTGGACAGGGACTAT. Its protein is CASSLDRDY. The whole CDR3 sequence reads CASSLDRDYEQYF.

This clone was counted a few times. Germline and genes here are mouse. The read comes to an end 4 residues before the CDR3 does, leaving the germline J gene to fill in the end. Other DNA sequences in this specimen translate into the identical CDR3. This rearrangement joins TRBV13-3 to TRBJ2-1; TRBD2 might be the D (6 bases). This CDR3 is built from 14 residues. V was cut by 2 bases and J by 3 bases, with 9 bases left in between. Germline lookup yields CDR1 NNHDY and CDR2 SYVADS. The sequenced CDR3 bases are TGTGCCAGCAGTGAGTTGGGGGTCTATGCT. It is translated as CASSELGVYA. The entire CDR3 sequence reads CASSELGVYAEQFF.

About this clone itself: Each gene name is a mouse one. From the germline J gene comes the end of the CDR3, since the read stops 4 residues before it. The J gene is TRBJ1-2, the V gene TRBV13-1, with D perhaps matching TRBD1 (6 bases). CDR3 length: 12 residues. Germline-derived CDR1 and CDR2 are NSHNY and SYGAGN. The CDR3 sequence is CASSPRGGDYTF. CDR3 DNA (partial): TGTGCCAGCAGCCCCAGGGGAGGC.

As regards this clone: Gene names and germline match the mouse. Read sequence stops 4 residues before the CDR3 end, and the germline J gene provides the missing end. The V call is TRBV19, the J call TRBJ2-3, with a possible D match to TRBD1 (6 bases). Trimming pared 1 base from V and 0 bases from J, leaving 9 bases between. The CDR3 length is 15 residues. Germline CDR1 and CDR2: FNHDT and SITEND (reference sequence). The CDR3 spells CASSITGPSAETLYF. The covered CDR3 bases are TGTGCCAGCAGTATAACAGGGCCTAGTGCAGAA.

This clone has a handful of counts. All gene names here are mouse names. The read terminates 4 residues before the CDR3 end, so the remaining end is supplied by the germline J gene. The chain couples TRBV1 to TRBJ2-5; 8 bases agree with TRBD2. CDR1 and CDR2 from the germline V gene are NSQYPW and LRSPGD (reference sequence). CDR3 length: 14 residues. The sequenced part of the CDR3 DNA is TGCACCTGCAGTGCAGTGGGGGGGTGGGAC. Its translation is CTCSAVGGWD. The CDR3 as a whole reads CTCSAVGGWDTQYF.